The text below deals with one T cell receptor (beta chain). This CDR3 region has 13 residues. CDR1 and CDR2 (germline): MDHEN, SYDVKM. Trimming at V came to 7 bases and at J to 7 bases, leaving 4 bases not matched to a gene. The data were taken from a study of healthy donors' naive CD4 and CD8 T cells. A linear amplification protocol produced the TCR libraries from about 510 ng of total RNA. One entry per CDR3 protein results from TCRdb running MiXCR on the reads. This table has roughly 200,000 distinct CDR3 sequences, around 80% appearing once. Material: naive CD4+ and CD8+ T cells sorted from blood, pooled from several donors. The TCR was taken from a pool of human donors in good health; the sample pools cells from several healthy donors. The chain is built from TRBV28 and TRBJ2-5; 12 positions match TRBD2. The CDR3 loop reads CASKTSGSVTQYF. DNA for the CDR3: TGTGCCAGCAAGACTAGCGGGAGTGTGACCCAGTACTTC.